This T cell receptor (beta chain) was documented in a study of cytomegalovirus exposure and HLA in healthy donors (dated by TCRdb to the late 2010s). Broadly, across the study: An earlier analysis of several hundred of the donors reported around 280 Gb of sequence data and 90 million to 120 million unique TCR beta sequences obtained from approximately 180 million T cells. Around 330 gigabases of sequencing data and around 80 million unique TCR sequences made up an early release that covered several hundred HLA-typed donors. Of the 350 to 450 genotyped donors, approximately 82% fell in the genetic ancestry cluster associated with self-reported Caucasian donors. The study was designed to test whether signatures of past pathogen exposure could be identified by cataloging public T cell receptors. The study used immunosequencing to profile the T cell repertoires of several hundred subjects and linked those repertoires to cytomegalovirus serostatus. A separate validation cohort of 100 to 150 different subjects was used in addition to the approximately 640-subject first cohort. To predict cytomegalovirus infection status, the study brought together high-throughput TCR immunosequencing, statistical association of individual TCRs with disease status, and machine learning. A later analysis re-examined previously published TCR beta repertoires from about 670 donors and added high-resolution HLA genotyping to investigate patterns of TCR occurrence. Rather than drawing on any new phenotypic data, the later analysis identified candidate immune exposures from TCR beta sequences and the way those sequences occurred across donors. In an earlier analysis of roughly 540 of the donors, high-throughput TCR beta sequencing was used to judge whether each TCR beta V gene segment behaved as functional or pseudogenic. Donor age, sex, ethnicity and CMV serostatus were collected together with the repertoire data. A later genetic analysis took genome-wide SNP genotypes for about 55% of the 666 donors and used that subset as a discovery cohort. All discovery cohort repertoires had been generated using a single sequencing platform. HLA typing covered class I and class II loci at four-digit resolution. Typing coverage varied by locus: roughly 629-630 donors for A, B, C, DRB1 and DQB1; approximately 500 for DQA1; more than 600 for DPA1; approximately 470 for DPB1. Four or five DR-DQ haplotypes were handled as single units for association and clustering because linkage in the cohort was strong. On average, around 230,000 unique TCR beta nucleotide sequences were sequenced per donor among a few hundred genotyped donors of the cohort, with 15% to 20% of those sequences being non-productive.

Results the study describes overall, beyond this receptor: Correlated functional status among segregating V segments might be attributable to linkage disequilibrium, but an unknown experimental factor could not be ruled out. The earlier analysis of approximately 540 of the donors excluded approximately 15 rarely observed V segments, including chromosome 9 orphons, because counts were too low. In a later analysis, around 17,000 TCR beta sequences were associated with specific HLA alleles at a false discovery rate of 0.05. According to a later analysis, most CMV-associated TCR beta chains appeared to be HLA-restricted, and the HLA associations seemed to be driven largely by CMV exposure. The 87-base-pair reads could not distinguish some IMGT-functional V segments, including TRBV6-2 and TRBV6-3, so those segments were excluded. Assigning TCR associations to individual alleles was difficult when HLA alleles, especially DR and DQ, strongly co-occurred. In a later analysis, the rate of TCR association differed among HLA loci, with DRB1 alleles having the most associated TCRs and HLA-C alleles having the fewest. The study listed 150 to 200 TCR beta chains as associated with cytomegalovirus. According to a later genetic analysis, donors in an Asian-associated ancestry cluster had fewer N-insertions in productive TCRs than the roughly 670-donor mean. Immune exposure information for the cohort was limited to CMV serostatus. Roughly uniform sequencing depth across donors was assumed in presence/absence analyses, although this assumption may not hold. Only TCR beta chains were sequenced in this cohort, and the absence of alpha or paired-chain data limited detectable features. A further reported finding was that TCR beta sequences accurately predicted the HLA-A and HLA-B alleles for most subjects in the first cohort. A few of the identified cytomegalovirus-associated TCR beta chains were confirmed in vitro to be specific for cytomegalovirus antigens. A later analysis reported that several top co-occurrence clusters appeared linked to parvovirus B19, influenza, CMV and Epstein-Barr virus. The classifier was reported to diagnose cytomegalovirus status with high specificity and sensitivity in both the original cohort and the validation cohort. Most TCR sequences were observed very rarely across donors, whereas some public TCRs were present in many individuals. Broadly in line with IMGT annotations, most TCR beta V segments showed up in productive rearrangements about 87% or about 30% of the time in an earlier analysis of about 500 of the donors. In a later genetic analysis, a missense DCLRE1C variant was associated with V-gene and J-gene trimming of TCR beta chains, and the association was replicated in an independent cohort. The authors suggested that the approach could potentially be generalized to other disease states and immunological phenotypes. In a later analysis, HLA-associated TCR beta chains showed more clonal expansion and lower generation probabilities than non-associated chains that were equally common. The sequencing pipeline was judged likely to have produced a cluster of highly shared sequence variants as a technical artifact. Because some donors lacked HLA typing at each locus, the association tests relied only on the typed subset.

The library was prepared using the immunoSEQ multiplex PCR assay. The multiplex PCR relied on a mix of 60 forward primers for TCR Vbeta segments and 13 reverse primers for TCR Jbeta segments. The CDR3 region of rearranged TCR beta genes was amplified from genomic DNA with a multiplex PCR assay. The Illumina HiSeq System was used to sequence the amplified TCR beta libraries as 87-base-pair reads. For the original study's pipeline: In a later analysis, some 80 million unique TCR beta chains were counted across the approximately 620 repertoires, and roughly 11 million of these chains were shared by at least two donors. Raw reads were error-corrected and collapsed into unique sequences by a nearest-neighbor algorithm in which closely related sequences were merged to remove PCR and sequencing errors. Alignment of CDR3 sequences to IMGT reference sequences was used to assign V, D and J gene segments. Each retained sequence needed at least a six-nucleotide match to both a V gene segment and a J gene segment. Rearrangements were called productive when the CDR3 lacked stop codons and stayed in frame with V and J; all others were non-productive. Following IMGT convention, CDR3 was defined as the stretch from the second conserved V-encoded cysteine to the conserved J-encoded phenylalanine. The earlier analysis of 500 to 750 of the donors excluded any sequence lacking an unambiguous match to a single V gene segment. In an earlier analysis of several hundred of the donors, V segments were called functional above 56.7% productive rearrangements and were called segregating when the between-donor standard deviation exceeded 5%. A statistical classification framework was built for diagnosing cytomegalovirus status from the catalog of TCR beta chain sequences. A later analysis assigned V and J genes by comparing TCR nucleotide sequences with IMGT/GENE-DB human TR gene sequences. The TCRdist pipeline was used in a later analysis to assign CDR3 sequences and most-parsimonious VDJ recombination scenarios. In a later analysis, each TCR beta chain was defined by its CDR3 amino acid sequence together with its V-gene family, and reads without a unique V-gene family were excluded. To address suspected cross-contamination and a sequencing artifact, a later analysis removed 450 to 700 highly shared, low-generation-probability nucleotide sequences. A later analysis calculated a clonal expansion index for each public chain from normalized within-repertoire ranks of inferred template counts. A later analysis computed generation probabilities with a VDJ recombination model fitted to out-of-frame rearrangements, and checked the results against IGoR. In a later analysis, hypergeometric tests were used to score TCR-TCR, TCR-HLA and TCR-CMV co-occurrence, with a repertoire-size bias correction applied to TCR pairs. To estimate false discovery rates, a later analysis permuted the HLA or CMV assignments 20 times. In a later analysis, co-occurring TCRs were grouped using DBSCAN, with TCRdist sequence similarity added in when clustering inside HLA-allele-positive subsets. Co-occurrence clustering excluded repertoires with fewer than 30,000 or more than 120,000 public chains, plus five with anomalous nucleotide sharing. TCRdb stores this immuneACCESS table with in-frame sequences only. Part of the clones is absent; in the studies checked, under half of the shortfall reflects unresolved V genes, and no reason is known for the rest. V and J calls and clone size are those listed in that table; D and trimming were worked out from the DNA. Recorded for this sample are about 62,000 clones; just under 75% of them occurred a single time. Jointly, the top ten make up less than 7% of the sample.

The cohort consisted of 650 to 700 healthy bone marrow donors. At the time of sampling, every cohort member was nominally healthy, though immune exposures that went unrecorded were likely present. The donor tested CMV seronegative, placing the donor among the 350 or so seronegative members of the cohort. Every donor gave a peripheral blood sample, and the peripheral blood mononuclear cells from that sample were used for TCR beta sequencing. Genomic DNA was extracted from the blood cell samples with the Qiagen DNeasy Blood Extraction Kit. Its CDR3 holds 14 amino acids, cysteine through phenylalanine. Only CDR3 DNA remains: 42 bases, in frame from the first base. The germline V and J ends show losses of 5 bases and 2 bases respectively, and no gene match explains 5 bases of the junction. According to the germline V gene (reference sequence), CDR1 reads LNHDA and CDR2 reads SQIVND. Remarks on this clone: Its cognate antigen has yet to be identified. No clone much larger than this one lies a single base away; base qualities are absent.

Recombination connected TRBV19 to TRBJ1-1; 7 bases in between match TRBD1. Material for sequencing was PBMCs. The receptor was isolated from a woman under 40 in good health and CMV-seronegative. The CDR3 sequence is CASSLNRGNTEAFF. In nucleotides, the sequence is TGTGCCAGTAGTTTAAACAGGGGAAACACTGAAGCTTTCTTT.